This T cell receptor beta chain came from a study of blood T cell repertoires in COVID-19. Turning to the study itself: T cells, B-cell-depleted T cells, or PBMCs provided the cDNA or gDNA that served as material.

In germline, CDR1 is LGHNA, CDR2 YNFKEQ. CDR3 size: 15 residues. V dropped 0 bases and J dropped 4 bases, with 12 bases sitting between them. Study members were between about 18 and 95 years old and lived in roughly 24 US regions. TCRdb's copy holds only in-frame clones and misses some; the assay was immunoSEQ multiplex PCR. The sample holds a few hundred thousand clones, around 89% seen once. This chain links TRBV4-2 with TRBJ1-1, with D hard to call. Material for sequencing was PBMCs or T cells enriched from blood (not recorded which). This clonotype was obtained from a man in his thirties or forties who had recovered from COVID-19. CDR3 DNA sequence: TGTGCCAGCAGCCAAGATACCGGGGTCGGCACTGAAGCTTTCTTT. As protein: CASSQDTGVGTEAFF.